These 28 T cell receptor beta chains were sequenced from one sample in a study of cytomegalovirus exposure and HLA in healthy donors (dated by TCRdb to about 2017). The library was made by the immunoSEQ multiplex PCR assay. For the multiplex PCR, a mixture combining 60 forward primers for TCR Vbeta segments and 13 reverse primers for TCR Jbeta segments was used. TCRdb carries this immuneACCESS record with in-frame sequences only. Its versions omit some clonotypes, under half of them owing to an unresolved V gene in the studies checked, with the rest unexplained. This sample has about 200,000 clones in its table, and almost 80% of those were observed once. Jointly, the top ten make up less than 4.5% of the sample. The sample consisted of PBMCs. All receptors come from a male donor in good health and CMV-seronegative.

This clone was recorded once. The gene calls are TRBV27 and TRBJ2-7; 7 nucleotides line up with TRBD1. The CDR3 is 13 amino acids. Losses at the gene ends were 5 bases for V and 3 bases for J; bases not matched to a gene: 4. Germline CDR1 and CDR2: MNHEY and SMNVEV (reference sequence). CDR3 in DNA: TGTGCCAGCAGTCCCGACAGGGTCTACGAGCAGTACTTC. Amino acid sequence: CASSPDRVYEQYF.

To note about this clone: A junction end diverges from the germline sequence, so it may reflect a read error. V is TRBV29-1 and J is TRBJ2-3, with a tentative D call TRBD1 (6 bases). The CDR3 totals 10 residues. Germline loops: CDR1 SQVTM, CDR2 ANQGSEA. The CDR3 loop is CSAWTATQYF. For the CDR3, the DNA is TGCAGCGCCTGGACAGCTACGCAGTATTTT.

V usage is TRBV5-3 and J usage is TRBJ2-7; 15 bases are a match to TRBD2. TRBV5-3 falls under the ORF class, with uncertain function. CDR3 length: 16 residues. V lost 6 bases to trimming and J lost 6 bases; unmatched junction nucleotides: 10. CDR3 in amino acids: CARNGLGLAGGSEQYF. CDR3 bases: TGTGCCAGAAACGGGTTGGGACTAGCGGGAGGAAGCGAGCAGTACTTC.

This sequence joins TRBV5-6 and TRBJ2-5; 8 nucleotides agree with TRBD2. V trimming: 4 bases; J trimming: 1 base; junction bases outside the gene matches: 15. Germline CDR1 reads SGHDT; CDR2 reads YYEEEE. This CDR3 comprises 18 residues. CDR3 region: CASSPLVSGTRGQETQYF. Written as DNA, the CDR3 is TGTGCCAGCAGCCCCCTTGTCTCCGGGACTAGAGGCCAAGAGACCCAGTACTTC.

The CDR3 region is CASSLEAFSTDTQYF. The CDR3 nucleotides read TGTGCCAGCAGCTTAGAAGCGTTTAGCACAGATACGCAGTATTTT. The rearrangement joins TRBV7-3 to TRBJ2-3, with no clear D. The germline V and J ends were trimmed by 2 bases and 0 bases, with 9 bases remaining between them. Germline lookup yields CDR1 SGHTA and CDR2 FQGTGA. The CDR3 sequence is 15 residues long. Using reference TRBV7-3 and TRBJ2-3 for the parts outside the CDR3, the full variable domain is GAGVSQTPSNKVTEKGKYVELRCDPISGHTALYWYRQSLGQGPEFLIYFQGTGAADDSGLPNDRFFAVRPEGSVSTLKIQRTERGDSAVYLCASSLEAFSTDTQYFGPGTRLTVL.

The V and J genes are TRBV5-1 and TRBJ2-5; D is uncertain. Per the germline V gene, CDR1 is SGHRS and CDR2 is YFSETQ. Trimming removed 4 bases from V and 5 bases from J, with 12 bases in between. The CDR3 is 13 amino acids. CDR3 region: CASSTLSGETQYF. CDR3 bases: TGCGCCAGCAGCACACTATCTGGGGAGACCCAGTACTTC.

Worth noting for this clone: Germline and junction disagree at one end, which may indicate a read error. The rearrangement links TRBV2 to TRBJ1-5; 9 bases fit TRBD1. Germline loops: CDR1 SNHLY, CDR2 FYNNEI. The CDR3 is 12 residues long. The chain's CDR3 is CASTSQGAPPHF. CDR3 in DNA: TGTGCCAGCACCTCACAGGGGGCCCCCCCGCATTTT.

The chain carries TRBV4-2 and TRBJ1-1, with a weak D call TRBD1 (5 bases). Germline CDR1 LGHNA, CDR2 YNFKEQ. Trimming removed 0 bases from V and 4 bases from J, with 15 bases in between. The CDR3 sequence is 16 residues long. The CDR3 loop is CASSQESSPRGTEAFF. In nucleotides, the CDR3 is TGTGCCAGCAGCCAAGAATCCTCTCCAAGGGGCACTGAAGCTTTCTTT.

The chain recombines TRBV11-3 with TRBJ2-1; no firm D call. Germline values: CDR1 SGHNT, CDR2 YENEEA. This CDR3 region has 16 residues. Trimming removed 2 bases from V and 1 base from J, with 12 bases in between. The CDR3 sequence: CASSLRDSYSYNEQFF. The CDR3, as DNA: TGTGCCAGCAGCTTACGTGACTCTTATTCCTACAATGAGCAGTTCTTC.

The chain employs TRBV5-8 and TRBJ2-7, with D possibly matching TRBD2 (6 bases). This CDR3 region has 15 residues. Germline V gene lookup returns CDR1 SGHTS and CDR2 YDEGEE. Deletions cut 1 base from V and 1 base from J, with 12 bases between. The CDR3 DNA reads TGTGCCAGCAGCTTGTTCGGGGGTTATTCCTACGAGCAGTACTTC. This codes for CASSLFGGYSYEQYF. The full variable domain, in which reference TRBV5-8 and TRBJ2-7 provide the parts outside the CDR3, is EAGVTQSPTHLIKTRGQQATLRCSPISGHTSVYWYQQALGLGLQFLLWYDEGEERNRGNFPPRFSGRQFPNYSSELNVNALELEDSALYLCASSLFGGYSYEQYFGPGTRLTVT.

This clone was observed once. CDR3 nucleotide sequence: TGTGCCAGCAGCCCTGTAGGGAGTTTCGGGGAGCTGTTTTTT. Amino acid sequence: CASSPVGSFGELFF. V gene TRBV7-9 combines with J gene TRBJ2-2; a weak D match, TRBD2 (5 bases). Trimming removed 5 bases from V and 7 bases from J, with 14 bases in between. CDR1 is SEHNR and CDR2 is FQNEAQ in the germline V gene (reference sequence). The CDR3 loop spans 14 amino acids. The variable domain in full, with the rest retrieved from reference TRBV7-9 and TRBJ2-2, is DTGVSQNPRHKITKRGQNVTFRCDPISEHNRLYWYRQTLGQGPEFLTYFQNEAQLEKSRLLSDRFSAERPKGSFSTLEIQRTEQGDSAMYLCASSPVGSFGELFFGEGSRLTVL.

This chain links TRBV5-4 with TRBJ2-2, with 7 nucleotides matching TRBD2. The CDR3 is 13 residues long. Germline V gene lookup returns CDR1 SGHNT and CDR2 YYREEE (reference sequence). The V gene end was trimmed by 4 bases and the J gene end by 3 bases; junction bases not matched to a gene: 0. CDR3 sequence: CASSRGDTGELFF. Written as DNA, the CDR3 is TGTGCCAGCAGCCGGGGGGACACCGGGGAGCTGTTTTTT. Supplemented by reference TRBV5-4 and TRBJ2-2, the full variable domain reads ETGVTQSPTHLIKTRGQQVTLRCSSQSGHNTVSWYQQALGQGPQFIFQYYREEENGRGNFPPRFSGLQFPNYSSELNVNALELDDSALYLCASSRGDTGELFFGEGSRLTVL.

CDR3: CASSGGGQGFGETQYF. Written as DNA, the CDR3 is TGTGCCAGCAGCGGGGGGGGACAGGGCTTTGGAGAGACCCAGTACTTC. The J gene is TRBJ2-5, the V gene TRBV9, with 9 bases lining up with TRBD1. Germline-derived CDR1 and CDR2 are SGDLS and YYNGEE. Trimming cost V 3 bases and J 4 bases; bases outside gene matches: 10. The CDR3 is made up of 16 amino acids. Complete variable domain (other parts from reference TRBV9 and TRBJ2-5): DSGVTQTPKHLITATGQRVTLRCSPRSGDLSVYWYQQSLDQGLQFLIQYYNGEERAKGNILERFSAQQFPDLHSELNLSSLELGDSALYFCASSGGGQGFGETQYFGPGTRLLVL.

This chain joins TRBV5-1 and TRBJ1-1; possibly TRBD1 for D (5 bases). CDR3 length equals 15 residues. V lost 3 bases and J lost 1, with 13 bases in between. Germline V gene data show CDR1 as SGHRS and CDR2 as YFSETQ. The CDR3 DNA is TGCGCCAGCAGCTCCGGCGGGGGGGGGAACACTGAAGCTTTCTTT. The encoded protein is CASSSGGGGNTEAFF.

J is TRBJ2-7 and V is TRBV20-1, with TRBD2 matching over 7 bases. V trimming: 5 bases; J trimming: 9 bases; junction bases outside the gene matches: 7. Per the germline V gene, CDR1 is DFQATT and CDR2 is SNEGSKA (reference sequence). The CDR3 is 11 residues long. The CDR3 nucleotides are TGCAGTGCTTCCGGGGAGGGCGGGCAGTACTTC. Translated: CSASGEGGQYF.

There are a few counts of this clone. The chain has TRBV14 and TRBJ1-1, with D unresolved. Germline V lookup: CDR1 SGHDN, CDR2 FVKESK. Trimming pared 4 bases from V and 7 bases from J, leaving 13 bases between. The length of the CDR3 is 13 residues. The CDR3 spells CASSPLEGNEAFF. The CDR3 nucleotides are TGTGCCAGCAGCCCACTGGAGGGAAATGAAGCTTTCTTT.

The gene calls are TRBV5-1 and TRBJ2-5; D may be TRBD2 (6 bases). Germline V lookup: CDR1 SGHRS, CDR2 YFSETQ. CDR3 length: 13 residues. The V and J ends lost 5 bases and 2 bases respectively, with 10 bases between them. The CDR3 reads CASRDGGQETQYF. The DNA for the CDR3 is TGCGCCAGCAGAGATGGAGGGCAAGAGACCCAGTACTTC.

The chain is built from TRBV27 and TRBJ2-2, with no clear D. CDR1 is MNHEY, CDR2 SMNVEV, per germline (reference sequence). The CDR3 has 13 residues. V lost 4 bases and J lost 5, with 8 bases in between. The CDR3 region has the DNA TGTGCCAGCAGTTCGGGTCAGACCGGGGAGCTGTTTTTT. Amino acid sequence: CASSSGQTGELFF.

The chain combines TRBV6-5 with TRBJ2-3; D gene uncertain. The CDR3 extends over 16 amino acids. V lost 1 base and J lost 0, with 11 bases in between. CDR1 and CDR2 (germline): MNHEY, SVGAGI. The chain's CDR3 is CASSYLARLSTDTQYF. CDR3 nucleotides: TGTGCCAGCAGTTACTTGGCGCGGCTTAGCACAGATACGCAGTATTTT.

The chain couples TRBV5-6 to TRBJ2-7, with TRBD1 matching 8 bases. CDR1 and CDR2 (germline): SGHDT, YYEEEE. Trimming took 0 bases from V and 7 from J; bases not matched to a gene: 9. This CDR3 is 15 amino acids long. CDR3 loop: CASSLGTGMFGEQYF. The CDR3, as DNA: TGTGCCAGCAGCTTGGGGACAGGGATGTTCGGTGAGCAGTACTTC.

This chain connects TRBV2 to TRBJ1-2; 10 bases align to TRBD1. Germline V gene lookup returns CDR1 SNHLY and CDR2 FYNNEI. The CDR3 contains 13 residues. The V gene end was trimmed by 9 bases and the J gene end by 5 bases; junction bases not matched to a gene: 6. The CDR3 is CASRQGAGYGYTF. The CDR3 DNA is TGTGCCAGTAGACAGGGGGCGGGTTATGGCTACACCTTC.

Comments on this clone: The same CDR3 also results from other DNA sequences found in this sample. The chain has TRBV19 and TRBJ1-2; 12 nucleotides align to TRBD1. Germline CDR1 and CDR2: LNHDA and SQIVND (reference sequence). The length of the CDR3 is 17 residues. J lost 8 bases, V lost 3 bases, and 13 bases had no gene match. CDR3 DNA: TGTGCCAGTAGTATGCTGGGACAGGGGGCATGGAGCTACGGCTACACCTTC. This gives the protein CASSMLGQGAWSYGYTF.

Only a few counts were recorded for this clone. The chain couples TRBV27 to TRBJ2-5, with TRBD1 matching over 9 bases. This CDR3 region has 17 residues. The germline gives CDR1 MNHEY, CDR2 SMNVEV (reference sequence). J was trimmed by 2 bases and V by 5 bases; bases with no gene match: 12. The CDR3 region has the DNA TGTGCCAGCAGTCGTGGGACAGGGTCAGGGCCGCAAGAGACCCAGTACTTC. Protein sequence: CASSRGTGSGPQETQYF.

V gene TRBV29-1 combines with J gene TRBJ2-5; maybe TRBD1 (5 bases). This CDR3 region has 12 residues. CDR1 and CDR2 from the germline V gene are SQVTM and ANQGSEA. Trimming took 7 bases from V and 2 from J, leaving 11 bases between them. CDR3 in DNA: TGCAGCGCCGGGCCAGGGCAAGAGACCCAGTACTTC. Its translation is CSAGPGQETQYF. The whole variable domain, remainder taken from reference TRBV29-1 and TRBJ2-5, is SAVISQKPSRDICQRGTSLTIQCQVDSQVTMMFWYRQQPGQSLTLIATANQGSEATYESGFVIDKFPISRPNLTFSTLTVSNMSPEDSSIYLCSAGPGQETQYFGPGTRLLVL.

The rearrangement links TRBV29-1 to TRBJ2-7, with D possibly being TRBD2 (5 bases). Germline CDR1 SQVTM, CDR2 ANQGSEA. This CDR3 region has 14 residues. The germline V and J ends were trimmed by 6 bases and 1 base, with 16 bases remaining between them. The CDR3 DNA follows: TGCAGCGTCGGGGTGAGCGAGAAATCCTACGAGCAGTACTTC. This codes for CSVGVSEKSYEQYF.

The V and J genes are TRBV6-1 and TRBJ2-7, with 9 nucleotides matching TRBD1. The CDR3 consists of 16 residues. Germline V gene lookup returns CDR1 MNHNS and CDR2 SASEGT. The junction had 14 bases not matched to a gene; V was cut back by 2 bases and J by 9 bases. CDR3 region: CASSEYRTGATVRQYF. Written as DNA, the CDR3 is TGTGCCAGCAGTGAATATAGGACAGGGGCCACAGTCCGGCAGTACTTC.

V gene TRBV18 combines with J gene TRBJ1-5, with a weak D call TRBD1 (6 bases). The CDR3 spans 15 residues. Trimming took 5 bases from V and 3 from J, leaving 14 bases between them. CDR1 is KGHSH and CDR2 is LQKENI in the germline V gene. The CDR3 region has the DNA TGTGCCAGCTCAACCCGGACAGCCCTCAATCAGCCCCAGCATTTT. Translated, it gives CASSTRTALNQPQHF.

This clone was counted once. V usage is TRBV10-1 and J usage is TRBJ2-7, with 8 nucleotides matching TRBD2. V shed 3 bases and J 5 bases; nucleotides not matched to a gene: 9. The CDR3 contains 15 residues. Germline V gene data show CDR1 as WNHNN and CDR2 as SYGVQD (reference sequence). This CDR3 is CASSEVGAGVNEQYF. In DNA, the CDR3 is TGCGCCAGCAGTGAAGTGGGAGCGGGAGTCAACGAGCAGTACTTC.